This paragraph covers one T cell receptor beta chain sequence. This specimen belongs to a study of blood T cell repertoires in COVID-19. Study-level background: COVID-19 samples, acute and convalescent, were from the United States, Italy and Spain. Sources were T cells, B-cell-depleted T cells, or PBMCs; the material itself was cDNA or gDNA.

Original analysis: Counts of nucleated cells, estimated from reference gene primer amplification, were obtained. Libraries were prepared by immunoSEQ multiplex PCR; TCRdb keeps only in-frame clonotypes and omits some of them. V and J calls and clone size are copied from that table; D and trimming were computed from the DNA. The sample consists of some 310,000 clones, around 90% of them appearing once. Germline assignment: CDR1 SGHRS and CDR2 YFSETQ. This CDR3 contains 15 residues. Trimming removed 1 base from V and 0 bases from J, with 8 bases in between. This clonotype was obtained from a middle-aged man with active or convalescent COVID-19. The chain links TRBV5-1 to TRBJ1-3; D is unresolved. What was sequenced was peripheral blood. CDR3 region: CASSLSGNSGNTIYF. CDR3 nucleotides: TGCGCCAGCAGCTTGTCAGGAAACTCTGGAAACACCATATATTTT.